The clone carrying this TCR beta chain came up many times. This sample stems from a study of CD8+CD57+ T cells in acquired aplastic anemia. Study-level background: Each DNA sample taken from sorted CD4+ and CD8+ cells came to approximately 3.2 ug on average.

Investigators profiled TCR beta VDJ and CDR3 from genomic DNA template. TCRdb reprocessed the reads with MiXCR, giving one entry per CDR3 protein. This table holds about 470,000 distinct CDR3 sequences, roughly a third found once. Previously, flow cytometry had revealed CD8+CD57+ cell expansion in the patients chosen for sequencing. Severe acquired aplastic anemia was the diagnosis recorded for all patients. This CDR3 is 14 amino acids long. CDR1 ENHRY and CDR2 SYGVKD come from the germline V gene. The sequence was collected from a human donor with aplastic anemia. This chain connects TRBV10-3 to TRBJ2-3; no clear D. Source material: sorted CD4+, CD8+, or CD8+CD57+ T cells (not recorded which) from PBMCs. DNA for the CDR3: TGTCGCCCCAGATCGACACCGAGCACAGATACGCAGTATTTT. It encodes CRPRSTPSTDTQYF.